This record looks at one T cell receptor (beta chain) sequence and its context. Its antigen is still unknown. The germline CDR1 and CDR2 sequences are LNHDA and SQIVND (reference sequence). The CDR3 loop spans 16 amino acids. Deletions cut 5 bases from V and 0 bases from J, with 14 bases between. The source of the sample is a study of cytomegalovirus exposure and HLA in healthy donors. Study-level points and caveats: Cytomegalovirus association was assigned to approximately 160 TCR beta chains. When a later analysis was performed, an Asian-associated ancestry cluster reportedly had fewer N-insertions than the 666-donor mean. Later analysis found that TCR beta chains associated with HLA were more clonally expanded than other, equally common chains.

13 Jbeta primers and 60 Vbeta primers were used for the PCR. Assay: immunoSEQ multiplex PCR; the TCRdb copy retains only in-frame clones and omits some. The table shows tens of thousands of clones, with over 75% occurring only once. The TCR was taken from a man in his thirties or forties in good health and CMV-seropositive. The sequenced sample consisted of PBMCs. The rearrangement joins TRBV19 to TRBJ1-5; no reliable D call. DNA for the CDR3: TGTGCCAGTAGTGACAACGTACTTTATAGCAATCAGCCCCAGCATTTT. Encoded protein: CASSDNVLYSNQPQHF.